The rows below give T cell receptor beta chains drawn from one sample of a study of vaccination and CD4 T cells after COVID-19. MiXCR, run by TCRdb on the PCR reads, gives a single entry per CDR3 protein. The sample has around 37,000 distinct CDR3 sequences, about 35% seen once; the top ten hold 5.8%. This material consisted of CD4+ T cells from blood, taken about 7 months after SARS-CoV-2 vaccination. These TCRs come from a human donor who had recovered from COVID-19. The CDR3 runs from the conserved cysteine through the conserved F or W. A D gene is named only where the DNA matches it firmly. Clone size is shown for a subset of rows, as once, few, many or a class of expanded clone.

d_gene	v_gene	j_gene	abundance	CDR3nt	CDR3aa
.	TRBV12-2	TRBJ2-3	.	TGTGCAAGCCCGGGGGGACTGTCCACAGATACGCAGTATTTT	CASPGGLSTDTQYF
.	TRBV6-5	TRBJ2-3	.	TGTGCCAGCAGTTACTCGAGATTGCAGCTAACAGATACGCAGTATTTT	CASSYSRLQLTDTQYF
.	TRBV4-3	TRBJ1-5	.	TGCGCCAGCAGCCAAGAGGCGGGTCAGCCCCAGCATTTT	CASSQEAGQPQHF
.	TRBV30	TRBJ2-3	.	TGTGCCTGGAACAGCTTGGCGGGGGCGGATACGCAGTATTTT	CAWNSLAGADTQYF
.	TRBV24-1	TRBJ2-2	many	TGTGCCACCAGTGATTTATGGAACACCGGGGAGCTGTTTTTT	CATSDLWNTGELFF
TRBD2	TRBV15	TRBJ2-5	hyperexpanded	TGTGCCACCAGCGACGTGGGGGGGGAGACCCAGTACTTC	CATSDVGGETQYF
TRBD1	TRBV7-8	TRBJ2-5	few	TGTGCCAGCAGCAGGGGGCTAGGAGAGACCCAGTACTTC	CASSRGLGETQYF
.	TRBV7-2	TRBJ1-5	few	TGTGCCAGCAGCTTATTACGGAATCAGCCCCAGCATTTT	CASSLLRNQPQHF
TRBD1	TRBV6-2/TRBV6-3	TRBJ2-2	.	TGTGCCAGCAGTTACATCTGGACAGGGGGCTGGAGGTACACCGGGGAGCTGTTTTTT	CASSYIWTGGWRYTGELFF
.	TRBV11-2	TRBJ2-5	.	TGTACCAGCGCGGACGTCCCAGGGACCCAGTACTTC	CTSADVPGTQYF
.	TRBV7-2	TRBJ1-5	medium-sized	TGTGCCAGCAGCCTAGCCGTTAATCAGCCCCAGCATTTT	CASSLAVNQPQHF
TRBD1	TRBV14	TRBJ1-1	.	TGTGCCAGCAGCCAGTACCGACTCACAGGGGATGGGGAAGCTTTCTTT	CASSQYRLTGDGEAFF
TRBD1	TRBV5-4	TRBJ1-2	.	TGTGCCAGCAGCGACAGGGAAGACTATGGCTACACCTTC	CASSDREDYGYTF
.	TRBV27	TRBJ1-5	few	TGTGCCAGCAGTTTAACGGCAGGGAACAATCAGCCCCAGCATTTT	CASSLTAGNNQPQHF
TRBD2	TRBV7-9	TRBJ2-7	.	TGTGCCAGCAAGGGAGCGGGAGCACGCGAGCAGTACTTC	CASKGAGAREQYF
.	TRBV15	TRBJ2-5	few	TGTGCCACCAGCAGAGTGGGTGAGACCCAGTACTTC	CATSRVGETQYF